This TCR beta chain was sequenced during a study of glioma-infiltrating T cells. This clonotype showed up many times. Its antigen is still unknown. Study observations and caveats: Tissue-blood divergence was below expectation in non-neoplastic patients, above in gliomas.

The iRepertoire nested amplicon-rescue multiplex PCR amplified TCR alpha and beta CDR3s from RNA. TCRdb used MiXCR to reprocess the multiplex PCR reads, holding one entry per CDR3 protein. The data contain about 190,000 distinct CDR3 sequences, approximately 30% of them seen just once; the ten biggest clones take up over 20%. The TCR originated in a human donor with low-grade glioma or glioblastoma, undergoing nonglioma brain surgery, or in good health (not recorded which). The sequenced sample was glioma tissue, nonneoplastic brain tissue, or PBMCs (not recorded which).

CDR3 region: CASSLAGVTGELFF. The CDR3, as DNA: TGTGCCAGCAGTTTAGCGGGAGTTACCGGGGAGCTGTTTTTT. The chain links TRBV28 to TRBJ2-2; TRBD2 agrees at 7 bases. Trimming at V came to 2 bases and at J to 5 bases, leaving 2 bases not matched to a gene. This CDR3 has 14 residues. Germline values: CDR1 MDHEN, CDR2 SYDVKM.